Listed below are T cell receptor beta chains from one sample, sequenced in a study of identical twins. TCRdb passed the 5' RACE reads through MiXCR, listing each CDR3 protein once. The sample has approximately 190,000 distinct CDR3 sequences, around 15% seen once. These data also formed part of another study, on T cells expressing NK-cell markers.

Sequencing was performed on CD8+ T cells sorted from blood. The receptors were gathered from a woman between 18 and 29 years old in good health. Each CDR3 is given with its conserved first and last residue. The D gene is left open where the match is weak. Size is stated for part of the rows, as once, few or many counts, or as a class when the clone is expanded.

CDR3 DNA: TGTGCCAGCAGCGTAGGGGGTAGGCTAGTTCAAGAGACCCAGTACTTC
CDR3 protein: CASSVGGRLVQETQYF
D gene: NA
clone size: NA
J gene: TRBJ2-5
V gene: TRBV9

CDR3 DNA: TGTGCCAGCAGCTTCCAAGGACGGACTGAAGCTTTCTTT
CDR3 protein: CASSFQGRTEAFF
D gene: NA
clone size: few
J gene: TRBJ1-1
V gene: TRBV13

CDR3 DNA: TGTGCCAGCAGCTTAAGTGAGACCGGCTACACCTTC
CDR3 protein: CASSLSETGYTF
D gene: NA
clone size: few
J gene: TRBJ1-2
V gene: TRBV13

CDR3 DNA: TGTGCCAGCAGCCCCTTCGCGGGAGGGCCTGGTGAGCAGTTCTTC
CDR3 protein: CASSPFAGGPGEQFF
D gene: TRBD2
clone size: few
J gene: TRBJ2-1
V gene: TRBV9

CDR3 DNA: TGTGCCATCAATGAGGGGGGCTACGAGCAGTACTTC
CDR3 protein: CAINEGGYEQYF
D gene: NA
clone size: few
J gene: TRBJ2-7
V gene: TRBV10-3

CDR3 DNA: TGTGCCTGGAGGGTAGGCTATAATCAGCCCCAGCATTTT
CDR3 protein: CAWRVGYNQPQHF
D gene: NA
clone size: few
J gene: TRBJ1-5
V gene: TRBV30

CDR3 DNA: TGTGCCAGCAGCCCTCACCGGGCCATGAACACTGAAGCTTTCTTT
CDR3 protein: CASSPHRAMNTEAFF
D gene: NA
clone size: few
J gene: TRBJ1-1
V gene: TRBV5-5

CDR3 DNA: TGTGCCAGCAGTGTCCAGGACGGTAGCAATCAGCCCCAGCATTTT
CDR3 protein: CASSVQDGSNQPQHF
D gene: NA
clone size: NA
J gene: TRBJ1-5
V gene: TRBV6-1

CDR3 DNA: TGTGCCAGCAGCGTAACGTGGGGGGGCGACGAGCAGTACTTC
CDR3 protein: CASSVTWGGDEQYF
D gene: NA
clone size: NA
J gene: TRBJ2-7
V gene: TRBV9

CDR3 DNA: TGTGCCAGCAGCGGGAGCCCCGGGTACGAGCAGTACTTC
CDR3 protein: CASSGSPGYEQYF
D gene: NA
clone size: few
J gene: TRBJ2-7
V gene: TRBV6-1

CDR3 DNA: TGTGCCAGCAGTTACGGGATCGAAGCTTTCTTT
CDR3 protein: CASSYGIEAFF
D gene: NA
clone size: many
J gene: TRBJ1-1
V gene: TRBV6-5

CDR3 DNA: TGTGCCAGCAGCCCTAGCCCTATACTAGCGGGGGGGCTAGCCAAAAACATTCAGTACTTC
CDR3 protein: CASSPSPILAGGLAKNIQYF
D gene: TRBD2
clone size: NA
J gene: TRBJ2-4
V gene: TRBV4-2

CDR3 DNA: TGTGCCAGCAGCCAAGATACAGTGGGGGAGGAGACCCAGTACTTC
CDR3 protein: CASSQDTVGEETQYF
D gene: NA
clone size: NA
J gene: TRBJ2-5
V gene: TRBV3-1

CDR3 DNA: TGTGCCAGCAAGAACAGGGGGAACTATGGCTACACCTTC
CDR3 protein: CASKNRGNYGYTF
D gene: TRBD1
clone size: NA
J gene: TRBJ1-2
V gene: TRBV27

CDR3 DNA: TGTGCCAGCAGCTTAGGGACGGCGGGTAATTCACCCCTCCACTTT
CDR3 protein: CASSLGTAGNSPLHF
D gene: NA
clone size: few
J gene: TRBJ1-6
V gene: TRBV7-8

CDR3 DNA: TGCGCCAGCAGCTCAGCGGGGGTGCGAGAGACCCAGTACTTC
CDR3 protein: CASSSAGVRETQYF
D gene: TRBD2
clone size: few
J gene: TRBJ2-5
V gene: TRBV5-1

CDR3 DNA: TGTGCCAGCAGCCCGCGGAGGGGAGGTGAGGGGGCGATAGACTATGGCTACACCTTC
CDR3 protein: CASSPRRGGEGAIDYGYTF
D gene: TRBD1
clone size: many
J gene: TRBJ1-2
V gene: TRBV9

CDR3 DNA: TGCAGCGTTGAAGAGGGAGTGGACACTGAAGCTTTCTTT
CDR3 protein: CSVEEGVDTEAFF
D gene: NA
clone size: NA
J gene: TRBJ1-1
V gene: TRBV29-1

CDR3 DNA: TGTGCCTGGAGTGTAGGCTCATTTGGTGAGCAGTTCTTC
CDR3 protein: CAWSVGSFGEQFF
D gene: NA
clone size: NA
J gene: TRBJ2-1
V gene: TRBV30

CDR3 DNA: TGTGCCAGCAGTTTAACTAGCGGGCACAATGAGCAGTTCTTC
CDR3 protein: CASSLTSGHNEQFF
D gene: TRBD2
clone size: many
J gene: TRBJ2-1
V gene: TRBV6-2/TRBV6-3

CDR3 DNA: TGTGCCAGCAGCTGGGCCGGGACTCCGAGAACCCAGTACTTC
CDR3 protein: CASSWAGTPRTQYF
D gene: NA
clone size: NA
J gene: TRBJ2-5
V gene: TRBV5-6

CDR3 DNA: TGTGCCAGCAGCACCCTCTATCTGGCCAATGAAAAACTGTTTTTT
CDR3 protein: CASSTLYLANEKLFF
D gene: NA
clone size: few
J gene: TRBJ1-4
V gene: TRBV9

CDR3 DNA: TGTGCCAGCAGCTCAGGGGTAGGTGAGCAGTTCTTC
CDR3 protein: CASSSGVGEQFF
D gene: NA
clone size: NA
J gene: TRBJ2-1
V gene: TRBV13

CDR3 DNA: TGTGCCAGCAGTTTTTCTTCCACTGAAGCTTTCTTT
CDR3 protein: CASSFSSTEAFF
D gene: NA
clone size: NA
J gene: TRBJ1-1
V gene: TRBV12-3/TRBV12-4

CDR3 DNA: TGCAGTGCGCCCAAGTCCGTACGCTCCTACAATGAGCAGTTCTTC
CDR3 protein: CSAPKSVRSYNEQFF
D gene: NA
clone size: NA
J gene: TRBJ2-1
V gene: TRBV20-1

CDR3 DNA: TGTGCCAGCAGCTTAATGCGAACCACAGATACGCAGTATTTT
CDR3 protein: CASSLMRTTDTQYF
D gene: NA
clone size: NA
J gene: TRBJ2-3
V gene: TRBV13

CDR3 DNA: TGTGCCAGCAGCGTCGCCGAGGCCTATGGCTACACCTTC
CDR3 protein: CASSVAEAYGYTF
D gene: NA
clone size: NA
J gene: TRBJ1-2
V gene: TRBV9

CDR3 DNA: TGTGCCAGCAGTTTCTACCCCCACACACCCCACCTGTTCTTC
CDR3 protein: CASSFYPHTPHLFF
D gene: NA
clone size: few
J gene: TRBJ2-1
V gene: TRBV27

CDR3 DNA: TGTGCCACCAGCAGAGATCCTCCTGGAGCGGCCCAGTTCTTC
CDR3 protein: CATSRDPPGAAQFF
D gene: NA
clone size: few
J gene: TRBJ2-1
V gene: TRBV15

CDR3 DNA: TGTGCCAGCAGCCCCCTTTCGGGGGGCCGGCTTGAGCAGTACTTC
CDR3 protein: CASSPLSGGRLEQYF
D gene: NA
clone size: NA
J gene: TRBJ2-7
V gene: TRBV7-9

CDR3 DNA: TGTGCCAGCTCCGGCCCCGGGAACACAGATACGCAGTATTTT
CDR3 protein: CASSGPGNTDTQYF
D gene: NA
clone size: few
J gene: TRBJ2-3
V gene: TRBV18

CDR3 DNA: TGTGCCAGCAGTGAAAGTCAGACGGAGAATTCACCCCTCCACTTT
CDR3 protein: CASSESQTENSPLHF
D gene: NA
clone size: few
J gene: TRBJ1-6
V gene: TRBV25-1

CDR3 DNA: TGCGCCAGCATCCCGACTAGCGGGCCCTACAATGAGCAGTTCTTC
CDR3 protein: CASIPTSGPYNEQFF
D gene: TRBD2
clone size: few
J gene: TRBJ2-1
V gene: TRBV10-2

CDR3 DNA: TGTGCCACCAGCAGAGACATAGCTGCGGGTCCCTCCTACGAGCAGTACTTC
CDR3 protein: CATSRDIAAGPSYEQYF
D gene: NA
clone size: few
J gene: TRBJ2-7
V gene: TRBV15

CDR3 DNA: TGTGCCAGCAGCCAGACGTCAGAAAAACTGTTTTTT
CDR3 protein: CASSQTSEKLFF
D gene: NA
clone size: NA
J gene: TRBJ1-4
V gene: TRBV14

CDR3 DNA: TGTGCCAGCACCTCGACCCCGCGGGGGGATGCGCAGTATTTT
CDR3 protein: CASTSTPRGDAQYF
D gene: TRBD2
clone size: NA
J gene: TRBJ2-3
V gene: TRBV12-3/TRBV12-4

CDR3 DNA: TGTGCCAGTAGTATGTCGGTTGGCTATGGCTACACCTTC
CDR3 protein: CASSMSVGYGYTF
D gene: NA
clone size: NA
J gene: TRBJ1-2
V gene: TRBV19

CDR3 DNA: TGTGCCTGGAGGCCTCCGACCAAAGGGGCCTACGAGCAGTACTTC
CDR3 protein: CAWRPPTKGAYEQYF
D gene: NA
clone size: many
J gene: TRBJ2-7
V gene: TRBV30

CDR3 DNA: TGTGCCTCCACCCGGGTAGTTGGGAATGAGCAGTTCTTC
CDR3 protein: CASTRVVGNEQFF
D gene: NA
clone size: NA
J gene: TRBJ2-1
V gene: TRBV10-3

CDR3 DNA: TGTGCCAGCAGTCCCCGCCCCGGGACAGAGGGGAACGGGGAGCTGTTTTTT
CDR3 protein: CASSPRPGTEGNGELFF
D gene: TRBD1
clone size: few
J gene: TRBJ2-2
V gene: TRBV12-3/TRBV12-4

CDR3 DNA: TGTGCCAGCAGCTTAATTATTACAGGGGGAACCTACGAGCAGTACTTC
CDR3 protein: CASSLIITGGTYEQYF
D gene: TRBD1
clone size: NA
J gene: TRBJ2-7
V gene: TRBV7-8

CDR3 DNA: TGCGCCAGCAGCTTGGGGGTCCAGGGGGACGATGAGCAGTTCTTC
CDR3 protein: CASSLGVQGDDEQFF
D gene: TRBD1
clone size: NA
J gene: TRBJ2-1
V gene: TRBV5-1